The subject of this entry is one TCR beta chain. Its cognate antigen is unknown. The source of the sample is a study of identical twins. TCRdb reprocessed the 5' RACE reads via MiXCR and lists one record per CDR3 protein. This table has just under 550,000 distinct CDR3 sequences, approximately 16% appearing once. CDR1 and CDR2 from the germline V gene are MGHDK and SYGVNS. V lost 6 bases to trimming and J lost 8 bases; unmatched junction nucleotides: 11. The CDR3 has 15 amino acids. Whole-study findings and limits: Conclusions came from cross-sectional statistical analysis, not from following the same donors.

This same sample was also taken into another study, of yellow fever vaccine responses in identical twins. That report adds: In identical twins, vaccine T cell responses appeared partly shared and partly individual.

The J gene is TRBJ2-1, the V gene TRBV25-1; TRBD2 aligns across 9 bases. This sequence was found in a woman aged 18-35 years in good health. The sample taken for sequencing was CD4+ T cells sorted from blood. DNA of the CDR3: TGTGCCAGCAGCCTCCTGGCGGGGGGGAAGGATGAGCAGTTCTTC. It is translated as CASSLLAGGKDEQFF.